The present TCR beta chain was sequenced within a study of beta chain features in type 1 diabetes. As for the study in general: Across all samples, approximately 110,000,000 sorted cells were examined. Study-wide results and limits: Researchers report that Type 1 diabetes patients had moderately but significantly shorter TCRB CDR3s across all four CD4+ subsets. VDJ junctions in type 1 diabetes patients carried more deletions and fewer insertions.

All of the isolated RNA was reverse transcribed, so expressed TCRB transcripts were sequenced. Data came from immunoSEQ multiplex PCR; TCRdb stores just in-frame clones and leaves some out. The data hold about 700,000 clones, with 10% to 15% observed a single time. Concerning this clone itself: Its antigen is still unknown.

Per the germline V gene, CDR1 is LNHNV and CDR2 is YYDKDF (reference sequence). Trimming stripped 4 bases from V and 1 base from J, with 1 base between. The CDR3 consists of 11 residues. CD4+ naive, central memory, regulatory and stem cell-like memory subsets were isolated by sorting on CD45RO/CCR7/CD25/CD127/CD95/CD27. All sorted populations exceeded 95% purity. This sequence was found in a man younger than 35 with type 1 diabetes. The J gene is TRBJ2-5, the V gene TRBV15; D gene ambiguous. Material: naive CD4+ T cells from blood. The CDR3 reads CATSTQETQYF. In nucleotides, the CDR3 is TGTGCCACCAGCACCCAAGAGACCCAGTACTTC.